The 9 T cell receptor beta chains in this list originate from one sample, sequenced in a study of response to subunit inactivated influenza vaccine. TCRdb re-analysed the RT-PCR reads in MiXCR, keeping a single row per CDR3 protein. The data show about 570,000 distinct CDR3 sequences, over 9% seen once. These data were also reused for a study on T cells expressing NK-cell markers. That source adds: Beta-chain TCR cDNA was generated via 5'RACE template switching with UMIs.

The material was PBMCs from blood, obtained on the day of vaccination. The receptor source for this set is a man aged 50 to 60 who received an inactivated influenza vaccine.

This clonotype has just a few counts. The chain uses TRBV27 and TRBJ2-3; 9 bases fit TRBD2. V shed 0 bases and J 8 bases; nucleotides not matched to a gene: 12. CDR1 is MNHEY and CDR2 is SMNVEV in the germline V gene (reference sequence). The CDR3 contains 17 residues. The CDR3 DNA follows: TGTGCCAGCAGTTTATCGGAGCGGCTAGCGGGAATGGGTACGCAGTATTTT. Protein sequence: CASSLSERLAGMGTQYF.

In its sample, this clonotype was seen many times. CDR3 sequence: CSAAPKGRGSEKLFF. The CDR3 DNA is TGCAGTGCTGCCCCGAAGGGCAGGGGAAGTGAAAAACTGTTTTTT. The chain couples TRBV20-1 to TRBJ1-4; TRBD1 is a possible D gene (6 bases). This CDR3 is built from 15 residues. V lost 5 bases to trimming and J lost 7 bases, with 20 bases between them. Germline CDR1 is DFQATT and CDR2 is SNEGSKA (reference sequence).

This clonotype came up a few times. This sequence joins TRBV28 and TRBJ2-7, with 9 nucleotides matching TRBD2. The CDR3 runs 16 residues. Per the germline V gene, CDR1 is MDHEN and CDR2 is SYDVKM. The V and J ends lost 4 bases and 2 bases, in that order; junction bases with no gene match: 9. CDR3 nucleotides: TGTGCCAGCAGTTCCTATTGGACTAGCGTCACCTACGAGCAGTACTTC. It specifies CASSSYWTSVTYEQYF.

The chain recombines TRBV28 with TRBJ1-2, with 7 bases lining up with TRBD1. This CDR3 is 15 amino acids long. Germline CDR1 MDHEN, CDR2 SYDVKM. V shed 5 bases, J shed 2 bases, and the junction held 8 bases outside the gene matches. CDR3 protein: CASSIRDRRNYGYTF. Written as DNA, the CDR3 is TGTGCCAGCAGTATCCGGGACAGAAGGAACTATGGCTACACCTTC.

In this sample, this clonotype turned up a few times. V is TRBV5-4 and J is TRBJ2-2; maybe TRBD2 (6 bases). Germline loops: CDR1 SGHNT, CDR2 YYREEE (reference sequence). The CDR3 runs to 15 residues. Trimming stripped 0 bases from V and 5 bases from J, with 11 bases between. CDR3 amino acids: CASSLDSGRTGELFF. The CDR3 bases are TGTGCCAGCAGCTTGGATAGCGGTCGGACCGGGGAGCTGTTTTTT.

The sample holds a few counts of this clonotype. The chain carries TRBV28 and TRBJ2-1; 7 bases are shared with TRBD1. J lost 1 base, V lost 0 bases, and 6 bases had no gene match. CDR1 and CDR2 (germline): MDHEN, SYDVKM. The CDR3 spans 17 residues. In nucleotides, the CDR3 is TGTGCCAGCAGTTTATGGGGAGACAGGGTATCCTACAATGAGCAGTTCTTC. It encodes CASSLWGDRVSYNEQFF.

This clonotype was counted between two and nine times. The V call is TRBV29-1, the J call TRBJ2-5; 7 nucleotides match TRBD1. Per the germline V gene, CDR1 is SQVTM and CDR2 is ANQGSEA. J was trimmed by 5 bases and V by 7 bases; bases with no gene match: 10. The CDR3 spans 13 residues. The CDR3 region has the DNA TGCAGCGCGCCCGGGACAGCCATTGAGACCCAGTACTTC. This encodes CSAPGTAIETQYF.

The V gene is TRBV25-1, the J gene TRBJ2-1; D possibly uses TRBD1 or TRBD2 (5 bases each). Germline-derived CDR1 and CDR2 are MGHDK and SYGVNS. This CDR3 spans 12 amino acids. Trimming left V 8 bases short and J 7 bases short, with 12 bases between. The CDR3 bases are TGTGCCAGCGGGGCGGGCAGAAATGAGCAGTTCTTC. Amino acids: CASGAGRNEQFF.

This clonotype was seen many times. J is TRBJ2-1 and V is TRBV28, with 7 bases lining up with TRBD2. Per germline, CDR1 MDHEN and CDR2 SYDVKM. V shed 8 bases and J 8 bases; nucleotides not matched to a gene: 12. The CDR3 consists of 14 residues. In nucleotides, the CDR3 is TGTGCCAGCCATTCGGGGGAGGGCCATCATGAGCAGTTCTTC. It encodes CASHSGEGHHEQFF.